This T cell receptor beta chain was recorded in a study of control samples from healthy donors and cancer patients. TCRdb's copy holds only in-frame clones and misses some; the assay was immunoSEQ multiplex PCR. The table has tens of thousands of clones, roughly 90% seen once. V lost 2 bases and J lost 10, with 15 bases in between. Per germline, CDR1 MNHEY and CDR2 SVGAGI. The CDR3 totals 15 residues. This clone has a single count. The rearrangement joins TRBV6-5 to TRBJ1-6; D gene ambiguous. The sequencing input was PBMCs. This sequence originates from a man aged 55 to 70 with colorectal cancer. The CDR3: CASSYGTGSRSPLHF. The CDR3 DNA is TGTGCCAGCAGTTACGGTACGGGGAGTCGATCACCCCTCCACTTT.